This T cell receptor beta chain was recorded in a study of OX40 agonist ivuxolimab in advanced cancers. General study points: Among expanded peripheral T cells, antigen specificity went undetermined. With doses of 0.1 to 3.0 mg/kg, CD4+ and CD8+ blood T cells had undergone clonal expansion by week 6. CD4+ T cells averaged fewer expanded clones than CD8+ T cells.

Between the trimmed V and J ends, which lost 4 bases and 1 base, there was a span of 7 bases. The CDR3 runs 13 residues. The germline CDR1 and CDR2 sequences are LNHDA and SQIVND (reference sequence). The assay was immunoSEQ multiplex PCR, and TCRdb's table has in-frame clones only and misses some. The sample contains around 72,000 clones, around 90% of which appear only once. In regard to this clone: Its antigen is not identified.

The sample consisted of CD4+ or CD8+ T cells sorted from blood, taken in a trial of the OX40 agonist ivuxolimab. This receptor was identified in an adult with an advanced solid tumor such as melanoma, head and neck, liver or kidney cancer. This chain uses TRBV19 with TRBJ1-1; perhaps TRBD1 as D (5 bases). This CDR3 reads CASSTGQNTEAFF. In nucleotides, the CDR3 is TGTGCCAGTAGTACTGGACAGAACACTGAAGCTTTCTTT.